The source of this TCR beta chain is a study of blood T cell repertoires in COVID-19. TCRdb keeps only in-frame clones here, not all; method: immunoSEQ multiplex PCR. The sample records some 250,000 clones, 80% to 90% being singletons. This CDR3 has 15 amino acids. CDR1 and CDR2 from the germline V gene are LGHDT and YNNKEL (reference sequence). V lost 0 bases to trimming and J lost 10 bases, with 13 bases between them. The receptor comes from a woman in her fifties or sixties who had recovered from COVID-19. The gene calls are TRBV3-1 (or the pseudogene TRBV3-2) and TRBJ1-6, with D perhaps matching TRBD1 (6 bases). The sequenced material came from PBMCs or T cells enriched from blood (not recorded which). The CDR3: CASSQEWQGYSPLHF. CDR3 sequence (DNA): TGTGCCAGCAGCCAAGAATGGCAGGGGTACTCACCCCTCCACTTT.